One T cell receptor (beta chain) is described in this entry. Its antigen remains unknown. These data belong to a study of T-cell memory formation after mild COVID-19. Findings of the study overall: That cross-reactive memory joined was suggested by some responding clones appearing in pre-infection memory. Contracting CD4+ clones sat mainly in CM and EM; CD8+ in EMRA. Day 15 to 85 contracting clones showed balanced CD4/CD8; later expanders leaned CD4+.

MiXCR, run by TCRdb on the 5' RACE reads, gives a single entry per CDR3 protein. Of around 200,000 distinct CDR3 sequences in the sample, more than 25% were seen once. This CDR3 has 13 amino acids. V shed 1 base and J shed 7 bases, with 7 bases lying between them. Germline CDR1 and CDR2: SGHVS and FNYEAQ. J is TRBJ2-2 and V is TRBV7-6; D gene uncertain. Specimen: PBMCs or a T cell subset sorted from them (not recorded which). The receptor was isolated from an adult woman who had mild COVID-19 (a few samples of this study predate the infection). Cell type and time point are not known. CDR3 residues: CASSLEGIGELFF. For the CDR3, the DNA is TGTGCCAGCAGCTTAGAGGGAATCGGGGAGCTGTTTTTT.